These 24 T cell receptor beta chains were sequenced from one sample in a study of cytomegalovirus exposure and HLA in healthy donors (dated by TCRdb to about 2017). The receptor library was made with the immunoSEQ multiplex PCR assay. The multiplex PCR relied on a mix of 60 forward primers for TCR Vbeta segments and 13 reverse primers for TCR Jbeta segments. The table was pulled from immuneACCESS by TCRdb, which kept in-frame rearrangements only. Such tables lose some clones; where checked, under half of the loss comes from unresolved V genes, and the rest has no known cause. The sample table gives 70,000 to 100,000 clones. The ten largest clones add up to 3.8% of the sample. The sample taken for sequencing was PBMCs. Every receptor here comes from a man between 18 and 29 years old in good health and CMV-seropositive.

V gene TRBV19 combines with J gene TRBJ2-3, with 9 positions matching TRBD1. CDR3 length: 18 amino acids. V shed 3 bases, J shed 0 bases, and the junction held 10 bases outside the gene matches. Germline V gives CDR1 LNHDA, CDR2 SQIVND (reference sequence). For the CDR3, the DNA is TGTGCCAGTAGTATCGGACAGGGGACGGATACAAGCACAGATACGCAGTATTTT. This codes for CASSIGQGTDTSTDTQYF.

In nucleotides, the CDR3 is TGTGCCAGCAGCGCTCCTAGCGGCAGCTCCTACGAGCAGTACTTC. The encoded protein is CASSAPSGSSYEQYF. The J gene is TRBJ2-7, the V gene TRBV9; 7 bases match TRBD2. Trimming removed 3 bases from V and 0 bases from J; junction bases left unmatched: 6. Germline V gives CDR1 SGDLS, CDR2 YYNGEE. The CDR3 sequence is 15 residues long. The complete variable domain, with remaining parts taken from reference TRBV9 and TRBJ2-7, reads DSGVTQTPKHLITATGQRVTLRCSPRSGDLSVYWYQQSLDQGLQFLIQYYNGEERAKGNILERFSAQQFPDLHSELNLSSLELGDSALYFCASSAPSGSSYEQYFGPGTRLTVT.

V is TRBV4-2 and J is TRBJ2-3; 9 bases line up with TRBD2. The CDR3 sequence is 17 residues long. Trimming at V came to 3 bases and at J to 0 bases, leaving 7 bases not matched to a gene. The germline gives CDR1 LGHNA, CDR2 YNFKEQ. The CDR3 nucleotides read TGTGCCAGCAGCCACCGAGCGGGGGGCTATAGCACAGATACGCAGTATTTT. This encodes CASSHRAGGYSTDTQYF.

As to this clone: The same CDR3 arises from other DNA sequences in this sample as well. CDR3 nucleotide sequence: TGTGCCAGCAGCGTAGCAGGGTATGGCTACACCTTC. It translates to CASSVAGYGYTF. J is TRBJ1-2 and V is TRBV9, with a weak D call TRBD1 (5 bases). The CDR3 extends over 12 amino acids. The V gene lost 0 bases and the J gene lost 5 bases, with 5 bases spanning the gap. In germline, CDR1 is SGDLS, CDR2 YYNGEE.

The chain couples TRBV6-1 to TRBJ2-7; 15 bases are a match to TRBD2. The CDR3 contains 18 residues. V lost 1 base, J lost 0 bases, and 4 bases stayed unmatched. Per germline, CDR1 MNHNS and CDR2 SASEGT. The chain's CDR3 is CASSEVEGLAGGSYEQYF. DNA for the CDR3: TGTGCCAGCAGTGAAGTTGAGGGACTAGCGGGGGGCTCCTACGAGCAGTACTTC.

The chain employs TRBV9 and TRBJ2-1, with TRBD2 identical over 8 bases. Germline V CDR1 and CDR2: SGDLS, YYNGEE. The CDR3 loop spans 17 amino acids. J lost 6 bases, V lost 2 bases, and 13 bases had no gene match. The CDR3 here is CASSVYSGAGVPNEQFF. The CDR3 nucleotides are TGTGCCAGCAGCGTTTATTCCGGAGCGGGAGTTCCCAATGAGCAGTTCTTC.

The chain uses TRBV6-4 and TRBJ1-2, with a weak D call TRBD1 (6 bases). The V end lost 6 bases, the J end lost 1 base, and 15 bases lay between the germline ends. Per germline, CDR1 MRHNA and CDR2 SNTAGT. The CDR3 totals 15 residues. Written as DNA, the CDR3 is TGTGCCAGCAGAGCCGGGCAGGGGAGTAACTATGGCTACACCTTC. Protein product: CASRAGQGSNYGYTF.

The chain is built from TRBV2 and TRBJ2-1; D possibly corresponds to TRBD1 (6 bases). This CDR3 has 16 residues. The germline V gene has CDR1 SNHLY and CDR2 FYNNEI. Trimming pared 3 bases from V and 2 bases from J, leaving 14 bases between. The CDR3 coding sequence is TGTGCCAGCAGTGACCCTAGGCAGGGGCCCTACAATGAGCAGTTCTTC. Translating gives CASSDPRQGPYNEQFF.

The chain recombines TRBV30 with TRBJ1-2; D remains unclear. Trimming pared 3 bases from V and 8 bases from J, leaving 7 bases between. Germline V gene lookup returns CDR1 GTSNPN and CDR2 SVGIG (reference sequence). This CDR3 region has 10 residues. CDR3 loop: CAWRAEGYTF. The CDR3 DNA is TGTGCCTGGAGAGCGGAGGGCTACACCTTC.

The V call is TRBV6-5, the J call TRBJ1-2; D is undetermined. Per the germline V gene, CDR1 is MNHEY and CDR2 is SVGAGI. The CDR3 has 15 amino acids. Trimming took off 7 bases at V and 6 bases at J, with 21 bases between the two ends. In nucleotides, the CDR3 is TGTGCCAGCATTCTGACGACCGGGAGTCCTGATGGCTACACCTTC. This codes for CASILTTGSPDGYTF.

The J gene is TRBJ2-1, the V gene TRBV11-1; 7 nucleotides agree with TRBD1. Germline values: CDR1 SGHAT, CDR2 FQDESV (reference sequence). Unmatched junction bases numbered 7, after V lost 1 base and J lost 4 bases. CDR3 length: 16 residues. DNA for the CDR3: TGTGCCAGCAGCTTAGAGGACAGGCCATCATACAATGAGCAGTTCTTC. This sequence encodes CASSLEDRPSYNEQFF.

As to this clone: This same CDR3 is encoded by further DNA sequences in the sample. This sequence joins TRBV28 and TRBJ2-7; D ambiguous. The CDR3 runs to 14 residues. Trimming shortened V by 6 bases and J by 0 bases, and 12 bases separated the two germline ends. CDR1 is MDHEN, CDR2 SYDVKM, per germline. In DNA, the CDR3 is TGTGCCAGCAGACAGCCAGGCACCTCCTACGAGCAGTACTTC. This codes for CASRQPGTSYEQYF.

The chain combines TRBV28 with TRBJ2-5; D may be TRBD2 (6 bases). The length of the CDR3 is 14 residues. V shed 3 bases and J shed 3 bases, with 11 bases lying between them. Germline CDR1 is MDHEN and CDR2 is SYDVKM. In DNA form, the CDR3 reads TGTGCCAGCAGTTTTTATTGGACTAAAGAGACCCAGTACTTC. Amino acid sequence: CASSFYWTKETQYF.

The V and J genes are TRBV18 and TRBJ2-5, with 7 bases matching TRBD1. The CDR3 is made up of 13 amino acids. Germline CDR1 is KGHSH and CDR2 is LQKENI. Trimming removed 6 bases from V and 3 bases from J; junction bases left unmatched: 4. The CDR3 DNA reads TGTGCCAGCTCGTCCGGACAGGAAGAGACCCAGTACTTC. Translation: CASSSGQEETQYF.

This chain joins TRBV7-6 and TRBJ2-7, with D perhaps TRBD2 (6 bases). The CDR3 is 14 residues long. Between the trimmed V and J ends, which lost 0 bases and 4 bases, there was a span of 10 bases. The V gene's germline CDR1 is SGHVS and CDR2 FNYEAQ. The CDR3 reads CASSLALAPYEQYF. For the CDR3, the DNA is TGTGCCAGCAGCTTAGCGCTAGCGCCTTACGAGCAGTACTTC.

This sequence joins TRBV4-1 and TRBJ2-7; 10 nucleotides align to TRBD2. This CDR3 is built from 19 residues. Germline-derived CDR1 and CDR2 are MGHRA and YSYEKL. The junction had 13 bases not matched to a gene; V was cut back by 2 bases and J by 0 bases. This CDR3 is CASSQRLAGAYGSSYEQYF. For the CDR3, the DNA is TGCGCCAGCAGCCAACGGCTAGCGGGAGCCTACGGAAGCTCCTACGAGCAGTACTTC.

The rearrangement uses TRBV19 and TRBJ2-7; 8 nucleotides agree with TRBD1. The CDR3 runs 15 residues. V trimming: 1 base; J trimming: 0 bases; junction bases outside the gene matches: 2. Germline CDR1 is LNHDA and CDR2 is SQIVND (reference sequence). Here the CDR3 DNA reads TGTGCCAGTAGTATAGTGGGGACAGGCTCCTACGAGCAGTACTTC. This sequence encodes CASSIVGTGSYEQYF.

The gene calls are TRBV6-1 and TRBJ2-7; perhaps TRBD1 as D (6 bases). V shed 7 bases and J shed 7 bases, with 23 bases lying between them. The CDR3 consists of 15 residues. CDR1 and CDR2 (germline): MNHNS, SASEGT. The CDR3 loop is CASTTRQALRGEQYF. As DNA, the CDR3 is TGTGCCAGCACTACCAGACAGGCACTTCGAGGTGAGCAGTACTTC.

The V gene is TRBV18, the J gene TRBJ2-7; 10 bases line up with TRBD1. The CDR3 covers 14 residues. Unmatched junction bases numbered 8, after V lost 10 bases and J lost 2 bases. Germline loops: CDR1 KGHSH, CDR2 LQKENI. For the CDR3, the DNA is TGTGCCACGACCCTGGGACAGGGGCCCTACGAGCAGTACTTC. It yields the protein CATTLGQGPYEQYF.

The gene calls are TRBV7-2 and TRBJ1-1; D gene uncertain. Looked up from germline, CDR1 is SGHTA and CDR2 is FQGNSA. V was trimmed by 5 bases and J by 1 base, leaving 8 bases between them. CDR3 size: 13 residues. This CDR3 is CASSLGRNTEAFF. The CDR3 nucleotides read TGTGCCAGCAGCCTTGGGAGGAACACTGAAGCTTTCTTT.

This chain connects TRBV5-6 to TRBJ1-2; the D is unclear. The germline V and J ends were trimmed by 0 bases and 0 bases, with 6 bases remaining between them. CDR3 length: 14 amino acids. CDR1 and CDR2 from the germline V gene are SGHDT and YYEEEE. Here the CDR3 reads CASSLDRSNYGYTF. CDR3 in DNA: TGTGCCAGCAGCTTGGACAGATCTAACTATGGCTACACCTTC.

The chain couples TRBV20-1 to TRBJ1-1, with D maybe TRBD1 (5 bases). This CDR3 is 11 amino acids long. V lost 4 bases and J 7 bases, leaving 10 bases between the germline ends. CDR1 and CDR2 (germline): DFQATT, SNEGSKA (reference sequence). DNA for the CDR3: TGCAGTGCTACAGGGTGGGGTGAAGCTTTCTTT. This sequence encodes CSATGWGEAFF.

Written as DNA, the CDR3 is TGCGCCAGCAGCTTGCCTAGCGGGGGGATTAGCACAGATACGCAGTATTTT. Protein sequence: CASSLPSGGISTDTQYF. The chain links TRBV5-1 to TRBJ2-3, with 11 positions matching TRBD2. V was pared by 1 base and J by 0 bases, with 4 bases of the junction left unmatched. This CDR3 spans 17 amino acids. CDR1 is SGHRS and CDR2 is YFSETQ in the germline V gene.

The chain recombines TRBV5-6 with TRBJ2-7; D possibly corresponds to TRBD1 (5 bases). Germline CDR1 SGHDT, CDR2 YYEEEE. CDR3 length equals 14 residues. V was pared by 2 bases and J by 9 bases, with 18 bases between. CDR3 nucleotides: TGTGCCAGCAGCTTAGGGGCAGTATCAATTCGGCAGTACTTC. Translated: CASSLGAVSIRQYF.